One and the same sample provided the 7 T cell receptor beta chains below, sequenced in a study of blood T cell repertoires in COVID-19. Method: immunoSEQ multiplex PCR; TCRdb's copy keeps in-frame clones and lacks some. The top ten clones hold over 3.5% of a sample with over 200,000 clones, approximately 89% of them seen once. Sequencing used PBMCs or T cells enriched from blood (not recorded which). These receptors were collected from a young woman who had been exposed to COVID-19.

This clone was seen once. J is TRBJ2-6 and V is TRBV19, with 10 nucleotides matching TRBD2. CDR3 length: 18 amino acids. V lost 3 bases to trimming and J lost 2 bases; unmatched junction nucleotides: 7. Germline loops: CDR1 LNHDA, CDR2 SQIVND (reference sequence). CDR3: CASSIGLAGVAGANVLTF. The CDR3 DNA is TGTGCCAGTAGTATTGGTCTAGCGGGAGTCGCTGGGGCCAACGTCCTGACTTTC.

The CDR3, as DNA: TGTGCCAGCAGCTTAGATTCACTAGCGGGAACCTACGAGCAGTACTTC. Protein: CASSLDSLAGTYEQYF. This chain joins TRBV7-2 and TRBJ2-7, with 10 positions matching TRBD2. The CDR3 has 16 residues. V lost 1 base, J lost 2 bases, and 5 bases stayed unmatched. CDR1 and CDR2 from the germline V gene are SGHTA and FQGNSA.

V is TRBV7-3 and J is TRBJ2-1; 7 positions agree with TRBD2. V lost 4 bases, J lost 4 bases, and 7 bases stayed unmatched. Looked up from germline, CDR1 is SGHTA and CDR2 is FQGTGA. The CDR3 sequence is 15 residues long. CDR3 DNA sequence: TGTGCCAGCAGCTATAGCGGGCGTGGGTACAATGAGCAGTTCTTC. As protein: CASSYSGRGYNEQFF.

V and J are TRBV12-5 and TRBJ2-3; 9 bases are a match to TRBD2. This CDR3 comprises 16 residues. Trimming at V came to 3 bases and at J to 4 bases, leaving 8 bases not matched to a gene. Germline CDR1 reads LGHNT; CDR2 reads FRNRAP. In DNA form, the CDR3 reads TGTGCTAGTGGTTTCCCTAGCGGGACAGCAGCAGATACGCAGTATTTT. This codes for CASGFPSGTAADTQYF.

The chain carries TRBV28 and TRBJ2-7; 8 nucleotides align to TRBD2. The CDR3 is made up of 15 amino acids. In germline, CDR1 is MDHEN, CDR2 SYDVKM. The V gene end was trimmed by 2 bases and the J gene end by 3 bases; junction bases not matched to a gene: 6. This chain's CDR3 is CASSLTAGGGYEQYF. CDR3 nucleotides: TGTGCCAGCAGTTTAACTGCGGGAGGCGGCTACGAGCAGTACTTC.

This clone was counted between two and nine times. V is TRBV5-1 and J is TRBJ2-3, with D unclear. The V end lost 0 bases, the J end lost 0 bases, and 5 bases lay between the germline ends. CDR3 size: 14 residues. Germline values: CDR1 SGHRS, CDR2 YFSETQ. CDR3 sequence: CASSLDSSTDTQYF. DNA of the CDR3: TGCGCCAGCAGCTTGGATAGTAGCACAGATACGCAGTATTTT.

The J gene is TRBJ2-7, the V gene TRBV2; D not resolved. The germline V and J ends were trimmed by 4 bases and 2 bases, with 15 bases remaining between them. The germline V gene has CDR1 SNHLY and CDR2 FYNNEI. The CDR3 runs to 15 residues. The CDR3 region has the DNA TGTGCCAGCAGTGGTGGTGGTCTAGATACCTACGAGCAGTACTTC. It specifies CASSGGGLDTYEQYF. The complete variable domain, with remaining parts taken from reference TRBV2 and TRBJ2-7, reads EPEVTQTPSHQVTQMGQEVILRCVPISNHLYFYWYRQILGQKVEFLVSFYNNEISEKSEIFDDQFSVERPDGSNFTLKIRSTKLEDSAMYFCASSGGGLDTYEQYFGPGTRLTVT.